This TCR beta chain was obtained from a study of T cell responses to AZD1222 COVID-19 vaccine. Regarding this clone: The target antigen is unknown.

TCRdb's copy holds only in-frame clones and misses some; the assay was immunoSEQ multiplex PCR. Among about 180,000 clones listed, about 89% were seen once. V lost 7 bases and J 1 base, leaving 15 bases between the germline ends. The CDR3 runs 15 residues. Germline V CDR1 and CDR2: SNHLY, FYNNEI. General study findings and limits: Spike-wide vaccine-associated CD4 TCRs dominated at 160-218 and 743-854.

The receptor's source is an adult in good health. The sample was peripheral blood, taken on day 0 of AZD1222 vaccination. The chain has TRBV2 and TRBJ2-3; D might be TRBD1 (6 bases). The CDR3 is CASNQQGEGTDTQYF. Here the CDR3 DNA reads TGTGCCAGCAACCAACAGGGAGAGGGCACAGATACGCAGTATTTT.